This is a list of T cell receptor beta chains from one sample in a study of T cells after yellow fever vaccination. TCRdb re-called the 5' RACE reads through MiXCR, storing one row per CDR3 protein. Here the sample spans a few hundred thousand distinct CDR3 sequences, over 8% being singletons. The starting material was PBMCs, obtained on the day of the first yellow fever vaccination. The receptors come from a man aged 18 to 29 who received the YFV17D yellow fever vaccine. CDR3s include the opening cysteine and the closing phenylalanine or tryptophan.

v_gene,len,j_gene,CDR3aa
TRBV19,17,TRBJ2-1,CASRDATSRILYNEQFF
TRBV7-3,13,TRBJ2-5,CASSLAFRETQYF
TRBV6-1,17,TRBJ2-1,CASSRPSSGGLLNEQFF
TRBV30,18,TRBJ2-3,CAWSVRLGDPTTTDTQYF
TRBV27,15,TRBJ2-7,CASSLSLAGFYEQYF
TRBV9,15,TRBJ2-3,CASSGSGTGTDTQYF
TRBV19,14,TRBJ1-6,CATTRDRGDSPLHF
TRBV7-6,19,TRBJ2-2,CASSRLEGGGVTDTGELFF
TRBV10-3,14,TRBJ2-3,CAIKETVLTDTQYF
TRBV12-3/TRBV12-4,12,TRBJ1-2,CASSFQQYGYTF
TRBV5-1,17,TRBJ2-3,CASSSRTSGGLGDTQYF
TRBV27,18,TRBJ2-3,CASSFLTSGGANTDTQYF
TRBV6-1,15,TRBJ2-5,CASSEGGTRQETQYF
TRBV19,15,TRBJ2-1,CASSPGTGGGNEQFF
TRBV9,15,TRBJ1-5,CASSVQGASNQPQHF
TRBV14,14,TRBJ1-3,CASTHTGVGNTIYF
TRBV7-2,16,TRBJ1-3,CASSSYRRQAGNTIYF
TRBV7-9,14,TRBJ1-6,CASSLDPYDSPLHF
TRBV5-6,15,TRBJ1-2,CASSPIDGVLYGYTF
TRBV6-2/TRBV6-3,16,TRBJ2-3,CASSPSRSRSLDTQYF
TRBV12-3/TRBV12-4,14,TRBJ2-1,CASSFTGEENEQFF
TRBV15,19,TRBJ2-1,CATSRVPGLAGGSYNEQFF
TRBV20-1,13,TRBJ2-4,CSATIETKNIQYF
TRBV6-1,13,TRBJ2-1,CASPGQYTNEQFF
TRBV7-9,15,TRBJ2-7,CASSSRAGQPFEQYF
TRBV15,15,TRBJ1-1,CATSRDRQENTEAFF
TRBV13,13,TRBJ1-2,CASSLDTGHGYTF
TRBV4-1,14,TRBJ2-5,CASSSRPNQETQYF
TRBV7-2,13,TRBJ1-6,CASSLPTRDTLHF
TRBV5-4,15,TRBJ2-2,CASSQQGRNTGELFF
TRBV12-3/TRBV12-4,15,TRBJ2-2,CASSLEGGQNGELFF
TRBV2,15,TRBJ2-3,CASSSAAVSTDTQYF
TRBV12-3/TRBV12-4,11,TRBJ2-3,CASSPGGVSYF
TRBV24-1,13,TRBJ1-5,CATSDFGSQPQHF
TRBV6-2/TRBV6-3,12,TRBJ2-3,CASRPDRGPQYF
TRBV20-1,14,TRBJ2-4,CSARQGIAKNIQYF
TRBV4-3,13,TRBJ1-3,CASLRRGGNTIYF
TRBV14,15,TRBJ2-5,CASSLRSRREETQYF
TRBV4-2,15,TRBJ2-1,CASSHPGQGRYEQFF
TRBV7-2,15,TRBJ2-1,CASSLVSSSYNEQFF
TRBV7-9,15,TRBJ2-7,CASSGSGTDSYEQYF
TRBV7-9,14,TRBJ1-5,CASSFPGSNQPQHF
TRBV4-1,15,TRBJ2-2,CASSQGTDFTGELFF
TRBV11-2,13,TRBJ2-2,CASSLAAGLEMFF
TRBV5-1,15,TRBJ2-1,CASGGQGEFHNEQFF
TRBV7-9,15,TRBJ2-5,CASSPLAENQETQYF
TRBV7-2,17,TRBJ1-1,CASSRPGALSLNTEAFF